This TCR beta chain was sequenced in a study of blood T cell repertoires in COVID-19. The germline CDR1 and CDR2 sequences are LGHDT and YNNKEL (reference sequence). The CDR3 is 14 residues long. The trim removed 3 bases at V and 5 bases at J, leaving 1 base unmatched. Produced via immunoSEQ multiplex PCR; TCRdb's table is partial and in-frame only. Of about 190,000 clones detected, 80% to 90% appear once; the ten largest clones hold around 1.1%. Sequenced: peripheral blood. The clonotype comes from a young man with acute or convalescent COVID-19. This chain uses TRBV3-1 (or the pseudogene TRBV3-2) with TRBJ2-4; TRBD1 matches 10 bases. DNA for the CDR3: TGTGCCAGCAGCCAGGGGACAGGGGAAAACATTCAGTACTTC. Its translation: CASSQGTGENIQYF.